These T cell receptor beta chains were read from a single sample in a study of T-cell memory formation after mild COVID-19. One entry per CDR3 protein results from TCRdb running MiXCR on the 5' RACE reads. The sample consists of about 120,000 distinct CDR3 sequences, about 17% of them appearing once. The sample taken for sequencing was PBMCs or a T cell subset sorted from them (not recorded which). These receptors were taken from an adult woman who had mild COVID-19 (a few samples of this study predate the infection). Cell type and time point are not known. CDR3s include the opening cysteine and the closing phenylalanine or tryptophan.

CDR3aa: CASTTAGSYNEQFF
j_gene: TRBJ2-1
v_gene: TRBV6-2/TRBV6-3

CDR3aa: CASSQPDRGFTEAFF
j_gene: TRBJ1-1
v_gene: TRBV4-2

CDR3aa: CASSLEAGPPPEQYF
j_gene: TRBJ2-7
v_gene: TRBV12-3/TRBV12-4

CDR3aa: CASSREENGELFF
j_gene: TRBJ2-2
v_gene: TRBV13

CDR3aa: CASRPGGNYGYTF
j_gene: TRBJ1-2
v_gene: TRBV12-3/TRBV12-4

CDR3aa: CASSRGDWREKLFF
j_gene: TRBJ1-4
v_gene: TRBV6-5

CDR3aa: CASRGSEANYGYTF
j_gene: TRBJ1-2
v_gene: TRBV12-3/TRBV12-4

CDR3aa: CSAPKAGGFNNEQFF
j_gene: TRBJ2-1
v_gene: TRBV20-1

CDR3aa: CATTTWGQVNTEAFF
j_gene: TRBJ1-1
v_gene: TRBV19

CDR3aa: CASRGQGAYGYTF
j_gene: TRBJ1-2
v_gene: TRBV3-1